Below are 13 T cell receptor beta chains sequenced from a single sample in a study of blood T cell repertoires in COVID-19. TCRdb's table, derived via immunoSEQ multiplex PCR, lists solely in-frame clones and lacks some. The repertoire holds some 320,000 clones, with 80% to 90% as singletons. The sample comprised peripheral blood. Source of these receptors: a woman aged 50 to 60 who had recovered from COVID-19.

The sample holds a few counts of this clone. The CDR3 reads CASTSMNYGYTF. For the CDR3, the DNA is TGTGCCAGTACCTCTATGAACTATGGCTACACCTTC. J is TRBJ1-2 and V is TRBV19; D unresolved. Trimming cost V 7 bases and J 2 bases, with 8 bases left between them. The CDR3 is made up of 12 amino acids. CDR1 LNHDA and CDR2 SQIVND come from the germline V gene (reference sequence).

The chain links TRBV3-1 (or the pseudogene TRBV3-2) to TRBJ2-3; possibly TRBD2 for D (7 bases). CDR1 is LGHDT, CDR2 YNNKEL, per germline (reference sequence). The CDR3 runs to 15 residues. The V gene lost 1 base and the J gene lost 5 bases, with 13 bases spanning the gap. CDR3 DNA: TGTGCCAGCAGCCAAGCCGGGGGAGGGGGAGATACGCAGTATTTT. This encodes CASSQAGGGGDTQYF.

This clone was observed once. This sequence joins TRBV6-6 and TRBJ1-1; D is undetermined. Per the germline V gene, CDR1 is MNHNY and CDR2 is SVGAGI (reference sequence). V was pared by 7 bases and J by 8 bases, with 14 bases between. This CDR3 has 12 residues. CDR3 protein: CASNSLSPEAFF. In nucleotides, the CDR3 is TGTGCCAGCAATTCCTTATCTCCCGAAGCTTTCTTT.

The CDR3 bases are TGTGCCAGCAGCCGGGGGCAGGGGGTCGCTCAGCCCCAGCATTTT. It is translated as CASSRGQGVAQPQHF. The chain employs TRBV7-9 and TRBJ1-5, with 7 bases that match TRBD1. Germline V gene lookup returns CDR1 SEHNR and CDR2 FQNEAQ (reference sequence). Trimming cost V 5 bases and J 6 bases; bases outside gene matches: 10. The CDR3 has 15 residues. The whole variable domain, remainder taken from reference TRBV7-9 and TRBJ1-5, is DTGVSQNPRHKITKRGQNVTFRCDPISEHNRLYWYRQTLGQGPEFLTYFQNEAQLEKSRLLSDRFSAERPKGSFSTLEIQRTEQGDSAMYLCASSRGQGVAQPQHFGDGTRLSIL.

The V call is TRBV30, the J call TRBJ1-5; D unresolved. The CDR3 totals 13 residues. V was clipped by 4 bases and J by 5 bases, with 12 bases between them. Germline lookup yields CDR1 GTSNPN and CDR2 SVGIG (reference sequence). The CDR3 DNA reads TGTGCCTGGACCGCACAGACGGATCAGCCCCAGCATTTT. This gives the protein CAWTAQTDQPQHF.

This chain joins TRBV18 and TRBJ2-6; D gene ambiguous. Deletions cut 1 base from V and 0 bases from J, with 4 bases between. The CDR3 runs 15 residues. Germline assignment: CDR1 KGHSH and CDR2 LQKENI. The CDR3 DNA is TGTGCCAGCTCACCACAGCGCTCTGGGGCCAACGTCCTGACTTTC. Its protein is CASSPQRSGANVLTF.

The V call is TRBV5-6, the J call TRBJ2-5, with a possible D match to TRBD1 (5 bases). V lost 0 bases and J 3 bases, leaving 12 bases between the germline ends. Germline V gene sequence: CDR1 SGHDT, CDR2 YYEEEE. The CDR3 length is 15 residues. The DNA for the CDR3 is TGTGCCAGCAGCTTGGTAGGGGCAGCCAAAGAGACCCAGTACTTC. As protein: CASSLVGAAKETQYF.

This clone was detected once. The rearrangement links TRBV10-3 to TRBJ2-1; possible D gene TRBD2, 7 bases. This CDR3 spans 15 amino acids. Germline CDR1 reads ENHRY; CDR2 reads SYGVKD. V lost 7 bases, J lost 1 base, and 14 bases lay in between. CDR3 sequence (DNA): TGTGCCATCAATCCAGGGAGGGGGTCCTACAATGAGCAGTTCTTC. This sequence encodes CAINPGRGSYNEQFF.

The sample holds one count of this clone. The genes are TRBV4-1 and TRBJ1-2; TRBD1 might be the D (5 bases). The CDR3 spans 14 residues. Germline values: CDR1 MGHRA, CDR2 YSYEKL. V lost 0 bases and J lost 5, with 10 bases in between. The CDR3 coding sequence is TGCGCCAGCAGCCAAGAGTATAGGGGTTATGGCTACACCTTC. This codes for CASSQEYRGYGYTF.

V and J are TRBV15 and TRBJ1-6; the D is unclear. The V gene's germline CDR1 is LNHNV and CDR2 YYDKDF (reference sequence). V lost 2 bases, J lost 9 bases, and 14 bases lay in between. The CDR3 contains 15 residues. The CDR3 DNA is TGTGCCACCAGCAGAACAATTGAGGGCCTTTCACCCCTCCACTTT. This gives the protein CATSRTIEGLSPLHF.

V usage is TRBV19 and J usage is TRBJ2-1; 7 bases map to TRBD2. This CDR3 is built from 16 residues. The J segment lost 4 bases and the V segment lost 6 bases, leaving 12 bases of the junction unmatched. The germline V gene encodes CDR1 LNHDA and CDR2 SQIVND (reference sequence). Written as DNA, the CDR3 is TGTGCCAGTAGCGGGGGGAGGGGTTGGAGTTACAATGAGCAGTTCTTC. It specifies CASSGGRGWSYNEQFF.

The chain has TRBV27 and TRBJ2-7, with 7 bases aligning to TRBD1. From germline, CDR1 is MNHEY and CDR2 SMNVEV (reference sequence). There are 16 residues in the CDR3. With 7 bases clipped from V and 0 bases from J, the junction kept 12 bases outside the gene matches. The CDR3 coding sequence is TGTGCCAGCACCATAAACAGGGGCGTAAACTCCTACGAGCAGTACTTC. Translating gives CASTINRGVNSYEQYF.

The chain has TRBV5-6 and TRBJ2-2; weak D call: TRBD2 (6 bases). V was cut by 3 bases and J by 1 base, with 7 bases left in between. The CDR3 length is 14 residues. Looked up from germline, CDR1 is SGHDT and CDR2 is YYEEEE. CDR3 sequence (DNA): TGTGCCAGCAGCTCTAGCGAGAACACCGGGGAGCTGTTTTTT. Translated, it gives CASSSSENTGELFF. The whole variable domain, remainder taken from reference TRBV5-6 and TRBJ2-2, is DAGVTQSPTHLIKTRGQQVTLRCSPKSGHDTVSWYQQALGQGPQFIFQYYEEEERQRGNFPDRFSGHQFPNYSSELNVNALLLGDSALYLCASSSSENTGELFFGEGSRLTVL.